The rows below give T cell receptor beta chains drawn from one sample of a study of T cells after yellow fever vaccination. TCRdb ran MiXCR on the 5' RACE reads and lists one entry per CDR3 protein. Of some 670,000 distinct CDR3 sequences detected, roughly an eighth appear once; the ten largest clones hold around 14%. The sequencing used PBMCs, collected on the day of the yellow fever booster vaccination. These TCRs come from a man younger than 45 who received the YFV17D yellow fever vaccine. Each CDR3 is given with its conserved first and last residue. Some rows mark clone size as missing; the rest say once, few, many or name a class of expanded clone.

V gene: TRBV6-2/TRBV6-3; clone size: .; CDR3 protein: CASRQSDGYTF
V gene: TRBV7-9; clone size: .; CDR3 protein: CASSFGDLQYNEQFF
V gene: TRBV29-1; clone size: few; CDR3 protein: CSVMTGGDYEQYF
V gene: TRBV6-5; clone size: few; CDR3 protein: CASSYSIVGSATGELFF
V gene: TRBV7-9; clone size: .; CDR3 protein: CASPPLTEETQYF
V gene: TRBV6-1; clone size: few; CDR3 protein: CASSETGRNTEAFF
V gene: TRBV12-3/TRBV12-4; clone size: .; CDR3 protein: CASTKDSNQPQHF
V gene: TRBV20-1; clone size: .; CDR3 protein: CSATRLAGGFDEQFF
V gene: TRBV6-1; clone size: .; CDR3 protein: CASRTGTGALNEQFF
V gene: TRBV7-9; clone size: few; CDR3 protein: CASSASLAGGTDTQYF
V gene: TRBV3-1; clone size: few; CDR3 protein: CASSQRSGTGETQYF
V gene: TRBV5-5; clone size: few; CDR3 protein: CASSPSAGTSYNEQFF
V gene: TRBV29-1; clone size: few; CDR3 protein: CSVGPGQGITYEQYF
V gene: TRBV5-1; clone size: .; CDR3 protein: CASSLAAIPNTEAFF
V gene: TRBV20-1; clone size: few; CDR3 protein: CSARDMQTGIAVSQPQHF
V gene: TRBV12-3/TRBV12-4; clone size: few; CDR3 protein: CASLRGLAGGGSYNEQFF
V gene: TRBV3-1; clone size: .; CDR3 protein: CASSQGRLAGVGYTDTQYF
V gene: TRBV7-2; clone size: .; CDR3 protein: CASSFDPRGNQPQHF
V gene: TRBV11-2; clone size: few; CDR3 protein: CASGFPPEVNEQFF
V gene: TRBV7-3; clone size: .; CDR3 protein: CASSLSPSLTDTQYF
V gene: TRBV24-1; clone size: .; CDR3 protein: CATSEPGRGTDTQYF
V gene: TRBV4-3; clone size: few; CDR3 protein: CASSQDRYWQPQHF
V gene: TRBV5-1; clone size: few; CDR3 protein: CASRILTGGIGSYEQYF
V gene: TRBV3-1; clone size: many; CDR3 protein: CASSPTGGELFF
V gene: TRBV7-2; clone size: .; CDR3 protein: CASSLDWGPYEQYF
V gene: TRBV20-1; clone size: few; CDR3 protein: CSTFSPSGGEETQYF
V gene: TRBV12-3/TRBV12-4; clone size: .; CDR3 protein: CASSQGQGAVYGYTF
V gene: TRBV19; clone size: .; CDR3 protein: CASLSGPATGELFF